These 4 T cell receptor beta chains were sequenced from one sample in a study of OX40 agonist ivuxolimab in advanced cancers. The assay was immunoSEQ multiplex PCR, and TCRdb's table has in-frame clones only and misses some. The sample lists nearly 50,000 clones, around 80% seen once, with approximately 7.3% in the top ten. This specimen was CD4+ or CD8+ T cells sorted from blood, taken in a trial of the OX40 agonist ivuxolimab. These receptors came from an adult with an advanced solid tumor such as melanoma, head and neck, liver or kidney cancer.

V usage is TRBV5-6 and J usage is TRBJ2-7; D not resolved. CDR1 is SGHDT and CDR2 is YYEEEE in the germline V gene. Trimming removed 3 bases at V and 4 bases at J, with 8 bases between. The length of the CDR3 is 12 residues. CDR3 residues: CASSSLRYEQYF. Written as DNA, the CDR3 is TGTGCCAGCAGCTCTCTGAGATACGAGCAGTACTTC. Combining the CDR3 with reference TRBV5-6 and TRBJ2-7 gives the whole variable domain DAGVTQSPTHLIKTRGQQVTLRCSPKSGHDTVSWYQQALGQGPQFIFQYYEEEERQRGNFPDRFSGHQFPNYSSELNVNALLLGDSALYLCASSSLRYEQYFGPGTRLTVT.

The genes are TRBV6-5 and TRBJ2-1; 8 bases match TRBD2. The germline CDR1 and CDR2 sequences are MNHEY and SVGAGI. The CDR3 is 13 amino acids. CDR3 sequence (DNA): TGTGGCTCAAGCGGGAGCGCCTACAATGAGCAGTTCTTC. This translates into CGSSGSAYNEQFF.

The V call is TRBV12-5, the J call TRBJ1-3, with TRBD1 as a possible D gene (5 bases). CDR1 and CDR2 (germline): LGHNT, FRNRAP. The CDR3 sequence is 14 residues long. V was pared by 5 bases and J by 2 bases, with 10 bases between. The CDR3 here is CASGKQAPGNTIYF. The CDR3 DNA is TGTGCTAGTGGTAAACAGGCGCCTGGAAACACCATATATTTT.

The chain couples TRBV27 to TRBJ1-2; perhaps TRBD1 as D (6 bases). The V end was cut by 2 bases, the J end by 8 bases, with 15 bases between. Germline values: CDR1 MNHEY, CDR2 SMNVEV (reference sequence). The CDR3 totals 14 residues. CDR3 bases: TGTGCCAGCAGTTTAGTACCAGGGGACTTCGGCTACACCTTC. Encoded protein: CASSLVPGDFGYTF.